These 8 T cell receptor beta chains were sequenced from one sample in a study of T cells after yellow fever vaccination. TCRdb passed the 5' RACE reads through MiXCR, listing each CDR3 protein once. The table shows about 630,000 distinct CDR3 sequences, with over 9% occurring only once. Sequencing used PBMCs, obtained on the day of the yellow fever booster vaccination. The receptors shown here come from a man aged 25-45 years who received the YFV17D yellow fever vaccine.

The sample holds a few counts of this clonotype. This chain links TRBV12-3 or TRBV12-4 with TRBJ2-2; 10 bases agree with TRBD2. The CDR3 runs 15 residues. Germline trimming cut 6 bases from V and 4 bases from J; bases unmatched to any gene: 5. CDR3 DNA sequence: TGTGCCAGCAGGCGGACTAGCGGATTCACCGGGGAGCTGTTTTTT. Its translation is CASRRTSGFTGELFF.

This clonotype has a handful of counts. The chain links TRBV6-1 to TRBJ2-7; no clear D. The germline V gene encodes CDR1 MNHNS and CDR2 SASEGT. The CDR3 loop spans 14 amino acids. V lost 6 bases to trimming and J lost 3 bases, with 15 bases between them. The CDR3 nucleotides are TGTGCCAGCAGCGCAGCTCCAACTCGCTACGAGCAGTACTTC. Translating it yields CASSAAPTRYEQYF.

The table lists this clonotype with many counts. The chain couples TRBV5-1 to TRBJ2-7; D possibly corresponds to TRBD1 (6 bases). This CDR3 comprises 13 residues. Deletions cut 3 bases from V and 3 bases from J, with 10 bases between. Germline V gene lookup returns CDR1 SGHRS and CDR2 YFSETQ. The CDR3: CASSWSQGYEQYF. In nucleotides, the CDR3 is TGCGCCAGCAGCTGGTCACAGGGCTACGAGCAGTACTTC.

This clonotype was counted only a few times. The chain uses TRBV15 and TRBJ2-3, with 10 nucleotides matching TRBD2. J lost 3 bases, V lost 5 bases, and 14 bases had no gene match. CDR3 length: 18 residues. Per germline, CDR1 LNHNV and CDR2 YYDKDF (reference sequence). CDR3 DNA sequence: TGTGCCACCAGCCCTCCCCCGGCTAGCGGGAGCAGGACAGATACGCAGTATTTT. It codes for CATSPPPASGSRTDTQYF.

CDR3 residues: CASSLTGGVSEAFF. The CDR3 coding sequence is TGCGCCAGCAGCTTGACGGGCGGGGTATCTGAAGCTTTCTTT. V and J are TRBV5-1 and TRBJ1-1; unclear D gene. The V and J ends lost 1 base and 6 bases respectively, with 13 bases between them. This CDR3 is 14 amino acids long. Germline V gene sequence: CDR1 SGHRS, CDR2 YFSETQ.

A few counts support this clonotype. The J gene is TRBJ2-1, the V gene TRBV6-4; D is unclear. V was cut by 0 bases and J by 9 bases, with 9 bases left in between. The CDR3 has 13 amino acids. Germline lookup yields CDR1 MRHNA and CDR2 SNTAGT. The CDR3, as DNA: TGTGCCAGCAGTGACTCTAGTTACGGTGAGCAGTTCTTC. It is translated as CASSDSSYGEQFF.

For this clonotype: This sequence may be a read error, since a much larger clone differs from it by one base. V is TRBV7-2 and J is TRBJ2-7; 9 bases align to TRBD1. The J segment lost 5 bases and the V segment lost 3 bases, leaving 5 bases of the junction unmatched. Germline loops: CDR1 SGHTA, CDR2 FQGNSA. The CDR3 has 14 amino acids. This CDR3 is CASSFTGGANEQYF. The CDR3 DNA follows: TGTGCCAGCAGCTTCACAGGGGGCGCCAACGAGCAGTACTTC.

This clonotype was detected only a few times. V is TRBV6-1 and J is TRBJ1-2, with no clear D. V lost 10 bases to trimming and J lost 1 base, with 13 bases between them. This CDR3 has 13 residues. Germline lookup yields CDR1 MNHNS and CDR2 SASEGT. The CDR3 DNA is TGTGCCAATTCACCGGACGGTAACTATGGCTACACCTTC. It translates to CANSPDGNYGYTF.